This T cell receptor beta chain derives from a study of T cells in Graves' hyperthyroidism and ophthalmopathy. The germline gives CDR1 GTSNPN, CDR2 SVGIG (reference sequence). This CDR3 contains 13 residues. Trimming cost V 0 bases and J 2 bases, with 7 bases left between them. RNA transcripts yielded amplified TCR beta CDR3 regions. HTBI primers were employed in a first-round RT-PCR of the TCR CDR3. TCRdb recomputed calls from the multiplex PCR reads with MiXCR, one row per CDR3 protein. The sample shows some 560,000 distinct CDR3 sequences, 14% of them seen only once. Graves' hyperthyroidism qualified as stable when ophthalmopathy did not progress within 18 months. Hyperthyroidism had been newly diagnosed in patients aged 18 to 65, and its duration was under 2 months. Not enrolled were patients with uncontrolled infection, other autoimmune disease, pregnancy or lactation. This clonotype was counted at least ten times.

This TCR was recovered from a woman in her thirties or forties with Graves' hyperthyroidism. The chain couples TRBV30 to TRBJ2-5; D remains ambiguous. What was sequenced was blood. The CDR3 bases are TGTGCCTGGAGTGTACTCGATCAAGAGACCCAGTACTTC. It encodes CAWSVLDQETQYF. Based on the CDR3 plus reference TRBV30 and TRBJ2-5, the full variable domain is SQTIHQWPATLVQPVGSPLSLECTVEGTSNPNLYWYRQAAGRGLQLLFYSVGIGQISSEVPQNLSASRPQDRQFILSSKKLLLSDSGFYLCAWSVLDQETQYFGPGTRLLVL.